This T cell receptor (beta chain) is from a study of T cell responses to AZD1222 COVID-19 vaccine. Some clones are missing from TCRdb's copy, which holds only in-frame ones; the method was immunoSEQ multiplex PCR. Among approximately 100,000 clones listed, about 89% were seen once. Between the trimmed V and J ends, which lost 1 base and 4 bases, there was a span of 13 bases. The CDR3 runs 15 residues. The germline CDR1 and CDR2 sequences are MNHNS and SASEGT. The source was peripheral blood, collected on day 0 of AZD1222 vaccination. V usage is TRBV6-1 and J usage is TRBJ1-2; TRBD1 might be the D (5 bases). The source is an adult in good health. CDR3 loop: CASSEDWRGTYGYTF. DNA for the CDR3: TGTGCCAGCAGTGAAGACTGGCGGGGGACCTATGGCTACACCTTC.